The 28 T cell receptor beta chains listed next were all sequenced from one sample in a study of T cells expressing NK-cell markers (dated by TCRdb to the early 2020s). To prepare the library, 5' RACE was applied. The instrument was an Illumina HiSeq 2000. The reads were reprocessed in TCRdb, with one entry per CDR3 protein sequence and no accompanying DNA. The sample table gives approximately 110,000 distinct CDR3 sequences. The ten largest clones add up to approximately 17% of the sample. Input material: blood T cells: a sorted CD56 or NKG2C T cell subset, CD4+ or CD8+ T cells, or bulk PBMC T cells (not recorded which). These TCRs come from a woman between 18 and 75 years old in good health.

The V gene is TRBV25-1, the J gene TRBJ2-3. CDR3 size: 13 residues. Germline CDR1 is MGHDK and CDR2 is SYGVNS. The CDR3 loop is CASSALRGDTQYF.

The J gene is TRBJ2-3, the V gene TRBV11-1; TCRdb designates TRBD1, a call that cannot be tested without DNA. The germline V gene has CDR1 SGHAT and CDR2 FQDESV (reference sequence). The CDR3 consists of 13 residues. The CDR3 sequence is CASLGTDTDTQYF. Using reference TRBV11-1 and TRBJ2-3 for the parts outside the CDR3, the full variable domain is EAEVAQSPRYKITEKSQAVAFWCDPISGHATLYWYRQILGQGPELLVQFQDESVVDDSQLPKDRFSAERLKGVDSTLKIQPAELGDSAMYLCASLGTDTDTQYFGPGTRLTVL.

This chain links TRBV23-1 with TRBJ2-7; TCRdb designates TRBD2, a call that cannot be tested without DNA. TRBV23-1 is noted as an ORF with a role that remains uncertain. The CDR3 covers 15 residues. CDR3 in amino acids: CASSLFGRAAYEQCF.

This chain connects TRBV7-9 to TRBJ2-7; TCRdb picks TRBD1, but there is no DNA to check that call. CDR1 is SEHNR and CDR2 is FQNEAQ in the germline V gene (reference sequence). This CDR3 has 14 residues. The CDR3 reads CASSLRGQDYEQYF.

The chain links TRBV11-2 to TRBJ2-3; TCRdb picks TRBD1, but there is no DNA to check that call. CDR3 length equals 15 residues. Germline CDR1 reads SGHAT; CDR2 reads FQNNGV. This chain's CDR3 is CASIPDRGASDTQYF.

The chain carries TRBV20-1 and TRBJ2-1. Germline V lookup: CDR1 DFQATT, CDR2 SNEGSKA (reference sequence). The CDR3 is 15 amino acids. The CDR3 spells CSAGPWPSSYNEQFF.

V gene TRBV7-7 combines with J gene TRBJ2-5. This CDR3 is 13 amino acids long. Germline values: CDR1 SSHAT, CDR2 FNYEAQ (reference sequence). The CDR3 loop is CASSPDIEETQYF.

The rearrangement joins TRBV20-1 to TRBJ2-6; TCRdb's D call, TRBD2, is unchecked because there is no DNA. CDR3 length: 20 residues. In germline, CDR1 is DFQATT, CDR2 SNEGSKA (reference sequence). This CDR3 is CSASQLAGGYGASGANVLTF.

The chain employs TRBV5-4 and TRBJ2-1; TCRdb picks TRBD1, but there is no DNA to check that call. Germline V gene data show CDR1 as SGHNT and CDR2 as YYREEE (reference sequence). The CDR3 spans 15 residues. The CDR3: CASSLSGQGRDEQFF.

The chain uses TRBV30 and TRBJ2-1; TCRdb reports TRBD1, a call that lacks DNA to check it against. The CDR3 totals 13 residues. Germline V CDR1 and CDR2: GTSNPN, SVGIG (reference sequence). CDR3 protein: CAWSKQVYNEQFF.

The V call is TRBV6-1, the J call TRBJ2-3; checking the TCRdb D call of TRBD1 is not possible without DNA. From germline, CDR1 is MNHNS and CDR2 SASEGT. The CDR3 is made up of 16 amino acids. The CDR3 region is CASSNDREWGTDTQYF.

The chain employs TRBV6-5 and TRBJ2-1; TCRdb outputs TRBD2, but without DNA this stays unchecked. Germline V gene lookup returns CDR1 MNHEY and CDR2 SVGAGI. CDR3 length equals 14 residues. The CDR3 here is CASSYQGRYNEQFF.

This chain links TRBV4-2 with TRBJ2-3; as DNA is missing, the TRBD2 call by TCRdb cannot be tested. Germline V lookup: CDR1 LGHNA, CDR2 YNFKEQ. CDR3 size: 16 residues. The CDR3 spells CASSQPLAGLTDTQYF.

This chain joins TRBV7-3 and TRBJ2-3. CDR1 is SGHTA and CDR2 is FQGTGA in the germline V gene. The CDR3 has 13 residues. The CDR3 loop is CASSQVTTDTQYF.

The chain carries TRBV3-1 and TRBJ1-2. The CDR3 is 12 residues long. The germline CDR1 and CDR2 sequences are LGHDT and YNNKEL (reference sequence). The CDR3 loop is CASSGGYYGYTF.

This rearrangement joins TRBV7-9 to TRBJ1-6. CDR3 size: 14 residues. The germline V gene encodes CDR1 SEHNR and CDR2 FQNEAQ (reference sequence). CDR3 protein: CASSFAGPNSPLHF.

V gene TRBV29-1 combines with J gene TRBJ2-1; TCRdb's D call of TRBD1 is untestable without DNA. CDR1 SQVTM and CDR2 ANQGSEA come from the germline V gene. This CDR3 contains 11 residues. CDR3 sequence reads: CSGGEGNEQFF.

The rearrangement links TRBV20-1 to TRBJ2-4; TCRdb reports TRBD2, a call that lacks DNA to check it against. This CDR3 has 13 amino acids. CDR1 is DFQATT and CDR2 is SNEGSKA in the germline V gene (reference sequence). The CDR3 reads CSARARLAVIQYF.

The chain has TRBV20-1 and TRBJ2-1. This CDR3 comprises 13 residues. CDR1 is DFQATT, CDR2 SNEGSKA, per germline (reference sequence). CDR3 loop: CSARDLGSNEQFF.

The chain carries TRBV7-9 and TRBJ2-7. The CDR3 extends over 11 amino acids. Per the germline V gene, CDR1 is SEHNR and CDR2 is FQNEAQ (reference sequence). The CDR3: CASSLPAEQYF.

J is TRBJ2-3 and V is TRBV7-9; TCRdb outputs TRBD2, but without DNA this stays unchecked. The germline V gene encodes CDR1 SEHNR and CDR2 FQNEAQ (reference sequence). The CDR3 runs to 15 residues. The CDR3 loop is CASSFSGGVTDTQYF.

The CDR3 protein is CASSDSIGTDTQYF. This chain joins TRBV6-4 and TRBJ2-3. The germline gives CDR1 MRHNA, CDR2 SNTAGT. The CDR3 contains 14 residues.

This chain connects TRBV3-1 to TRBJ2-5; the D call of TRBD1 rests on TCRdb alone, since no DNA is present to check it. The CDR3 extends over 14 amino acids. Per germline, CDR1 LGHDT and CDR2 YNNKEL (reference sequence). The CDR3 reads CASTGQGYQETQYF.

The J gene is TRBJ2-1, the V gene TRBV6-5; the TRBD1 assignment by TCRdb is unverifiable without DNA. Per the germline V gene, CDR1 is MNHEY and CDR2 is SVGAGI. This CDR3 is built from 14 residues. This CDR3 is CASSYGVPYNEQFF.

V usage is TRBV28 and J usage is TRBJ2-1; TCRdb selects TRBD1, and the lack of DNA leaves this call unchecked. The CDR3 loop spans 15 amino acids. Germline CDR1 MDHEN, CDR2 SYDVKM. This chain's CDR3 is CASTTPLNRGNEQFF.

This chain joins TRBV12-3 or TRBV12-4 and TRBJ1-5; the D call of TRBD1 rests on TCRdb alone, since no DNA is present to check it. The CDR3 length is 15 residues. CDR3 sequence reads: CASSTTGLGNQPQHF.

The V call is TRBV29-1, the J call TRBJ2-7; without DNA, the TCRdb call of TRBD1 cannot be checked. The CDR3 is 15 amino acids. From germline, CDR1 is SQVTM and CDR2 ANQGSEA. CDR3 sequence reads: CSVAGQGVIEYEQYF.

The chain combines TRBV7-7 with TRBJ2-5. In germline, CDR1 is SSHAT, CDR2 FNYEAQ (reference sequence). The CDR3 runs 15 residues. CDR3 amino acids: CASSLADGAQETQYF.